Presented here are 11 T cell receptor beta chains from one specimen sequenced in a study of regulatory T cells in long-lasting Graves disease. For TCR beta, libraries came from iRepertoire HTBI primers and Arm-PCR of CDR3 regions. One entry per CDR3 protein results from TCRdb running MiXCR on the multiplex PCR reads. Of 250,000 to 300,000 distinct CDR3 sequences detected, 15% to 20% appear once; the ten largest clones hold 13% to 15%. Time point noted: newly diagnosed GD, antithyroid drugs for less than 3 months. The authors made the TCR library using RNA they extracted from PBMCs. This same sample was also taken into another study, of T cells in Graves' hyperthyroidism and ophthalmopathy.

This sample comprised peripheral blood mononuclear cells (PBMCs), obtained at new diagnosis, from a patient treated with antithyroid drugs. Receptors were obtained from a woman aged 25 to 39 with Graves disease.

This clonotype was seen many times. The J gene is TRBJ1-2, the V gene TRBV2; 8 bases are a match to TRBD1. This CDR3 contains 15 residues. The V gene end was trimmed by 5 bases and the J gene end by 3 bases; junction bases not matched to a gene: 8. From germline, CDR1 is SNHLY and CDR2 FYNNEI. CDR3 region: CASSTFRGPDYGYTF. CDR3 nucleotides: TGTGCCAGCAGTACTTTCAGGGGGCCGGACTATGGCTACACCTTC.

This clonotype was observed a handful of times. The junction departs from germline at one end; a sequencing error may be responsible. This chain links TRBV18 with TRBJ2-1, with 8 bases fitting TRBD2. CDR1 and CDR2 (germline): KGHSH, LQKENI. The CDR3 length is 17 residues. DNA for the CDR3: TGTGCCAGCTCCCCACGCCGAGAGGCGGGGGGCATGAATGAGCAGTTCTTC. This translates into CASSPRREAGGMNEQFF.

The gene calls are TRBV29-1 and TRBJ2-3; D is undetermined. Per germline, CDR1 SQVTM and CDR2 ANQGSEA. V lost 6 bases and J lost 6, with 10 bases in between. CDR3 length: 11 amino acids. CDR3 loop: CSVTVVDTQYF. For the CDR3, the DNA is TGCAGCGTCACCGTGGTGGATACGCAGTATTTT.

This clonotype has ten or more counts. The rearrangement uses TRBV5-8 and TRBJ2-1; D may be TRBD1 (6 bases). Germline CDR1 and CDR2: SGHTS and YDEGEE. Trimming left V 2 bases short and J 9 bases short, with 12 bases between. The CDR3 loop spans 13 amino acids. The CDR3 here is CASSFNRVGEQFF. The DNA of the CDR3 is TGTGCCAGCAGCTTCAACAGGGTTGGTGAGCAGTTCTTC.

This clonotype was counted at least ten times. The chain is built from TRBV7-8 and TRBJ1-2; tentative D call: TRBD1 (5 bases). CDR3 length: 13 amino acids. V was cut by 4 bases and J by 3 bases, with 9 bases left in between. The V gene's germline CDR1 is SGHVS and CDR2 FQNEAQ. The chain's CDR3 is CASSSDTDYGYTF. The CDR3 bases are TGTGCCAGCAGCTCGGACACCGACTATGGCTACACCTTC.

This clonotype was detected ten times or more. The chain combines TRBV29-1 with TRBJ1-1; 9 bases map to TRBD1. With V trimmed by 7 bases and J by 4 bases, 7 bases remained unmatched. This CDR3 contains 13 residues. Germline CDR1 and CDR2: SQVTM and ANQGSEA. The CDR3 bases are TGCAGCGCCATGGACAGGGGTGGCACTGAAGCTTTCTTT. It yields the protein CSAMDRGGTEAFF.

In this sample, this clonotype turned up many times. The chain recombines TRBV2 with TRBJ1-4; D call uncertain. V was pared by 5 bases and J by 6 bases, with 10 bases between. This CDR3 has 13 amino acids. The germline gives CDR1 SNHLY, CDR2 FYNNEI. As DNA, the CDR3 is TGTGCCAGCAGTCGTGGTTATTATGAAAAACTGTTTTTT. Translation: CASSRGYYEKLFF.

The genes are TRBV19 and TRBJ2-5; no firm D call. Germline CDR1 is LNHDA and CDR2 is SQIVND (reference sequence). V lost 3 bases and J lost 4, with 6 bases in between. CDR3 size: 12 residues. Written as DNA, the CDR3 is TGTGCCAGTAGTATGCCTACAGAGACCCAGTACTTC. This encodes CASSMPTETQYF.

This clonotype has ten or more counts. This chain links TRBV3-1 with TRBJ1-1; D remains ambiguous. This CDR3 region has 11 residues. Trimming pared 3 bases from V and 6 bases from J, leaving 5 bases between. The germline gives CDR1 LGHDT, CDR2 YNNKEL (reference sequence). Written as DNA, the CDR3 is TGTGCCAGCAGCCAGGCTGCTGAAGCTTTCTTT. This encodes CASSQAAEAFF.

Concerning this clonotype itself: A much larger clone lies one base from this, so it may be a read error. The genes are TRBV7-2 and TRBJ2-5; 13 positions agree with TRBD2. J was trimmed by 5 bases and V by 5 bases; bases with no gene match: 5. In germline, CDR1 is SGHTA, CDR2 FQGNSA. The CDR3 runs 15 residues. Here the CDR3 reads CASSRTSGGVETQYF. In DNA, the CDR3 is TGTGCCAGCAGCCGCACTAGCGGGGGGGTCGAGACCCAGTACTTC.

The gene calls are TRBV19 and TRBJ2-5; no reliable D call. The CDR3 has 14 amino acids. V lost 1 base and J 4 bases, leaving 10 bases between the germline ends. Germline CDR1 LNHDA, CDR2 SQIVND (reference sequence). CDR3 sequence (DNA): TGTGCCAGTAGTATAGGGAGAAACAGAGAGACCCAGTACTTC. It specifies CASSIGRNRETQYF. The full variable domain, with the rest looked up from reference TRBV19 and TRBJ2-5, is DGGITQSPKYLFRKEGQNVTLSCEQNLNHDAMYWYRQDPGQGLRLIYYSQIVNDFQKGDIAEGYSVSREKKESFPLTVTSAQKNPTAFYLCASSIGRNRETQYFGPGTRLLVL.